The clone carrying this TCR beta chain was counted a few times. The record originates from a study of regulatory T cells in long-lasting Graves disease. To make TCR beta libraries, researchers used iRepertoire HTBI primers and Arm-PCR of CDR3 regions. MiXCR was run by TCRdb on the multiplex PCR reads, yielding one entry per CDR3 protein. Found here are some 440,000 distinct CDR3 sequences, less than 25% of them singletons; the top ten hold 7% to 9.5%. Trimming took 2 bases from V and 5 from J, leaving 12 bases between them. CDR3 length equals 15 residues. Germline loops: CDR1 SGHTA, CDR2 FQGNSA. The time point denotes: persistent/refractory GD, antithyroid drugs over 5 years with positive TRAb. The TCR library was made from RNA that had been extracted from PBMCs in TRIzol.

The V and J genes are TRBV7-2 and TRBJ2-2; D gene uncertain. The sequence was collected from a female donor with Graves disease. The specimen was peripheral blood mononuclear cells (PBMCs), collected when the disease was refractory, from a patient treated with antithyroid drugs. This CDR3 is CASSLFAVQTGELFF. Here the CDR3 DNA reads TGTGCCAGCAGCTTATTTGCGGTGCAGACCGGGGAGCTGTTTTTT.